Listed below are T cell receptor beta chains from one sample, sequenced in a study of response to subunit inactivated influenza vaccine. One entry per CDR3 protein, called by TCRdb with MiXCR from the RT-PCR reads. This sample has hundreds of thousands of distinct CDR3 sequences, with 14% found just once. The specimen was PBMCs from blood, collected roughly 15 days before vaccination. These receptors originate from a man aged 50-59 years who received an inactivated influenza vaccine. Each CDR3 is given with its conserved first and last residue. A D gene is named only where the DNA matches it firmly. Clone size is not always given. Where it is, it says once, few, many or a class for expanded clones.

once,TRBV23-1,TRBD1,TRBJ2-2,CASSLRDRGWGTGELFF,TGCGCCAGCAGTCTTCGGGACAGGGGTTGGGGCACCGGGGAGCTGTTTTTT
-,TRBV6-4,TRBD2,TRBJ2-3,CASSEYPSGGASTDTQYF,TGTGCCAGCAGTGAGTACCCTAGCGGGGGGGCCTCGACAGATACGCAGTATTTT
many,TRBV18,TRBD1,TRBJ2-4,CASSGPGTGIEAKNIQYF,TGTGCCAGCTCAGGTCCCGGGACAGGGATTGAAGCCAAAAACATTCAGTACTTC
few,TRBV12-3/TRBV12-4,-,TRBJ1-5,CASKLQGNSNQPQHF,TGTGCCAGCAAACTTCAGGGAAATAGCAATCAGCCCCAGCATTTT
many,TRBV6-2/TRBV6-3,TRBD2,TRBJ2-1,CASRGLAGGNEQFF,TGTGCCAGCAGAGGTCTAGCGGGAGGTAATGAGCAGTTCTTC
-,TRBV7-6,-,TRBJ1-5,CASSLGPRDNSNQPQHF,TGTGCCAGCAGCTTAGGACCCCGGGACAATAGCAATCAGCCCCAGCATTTT
few,TRBV21-1,-,TRBJ2-5,CASSRRQGPTTQYF,TGTGCCAGCAGCAGACGACAGGGACCCACCACCCAGTACTTC
few,TRBV18,TRBD1,TRBJ2-3,CASSDRESLTDTQYF,TGTGCCAGCTCGGACAGGGAGTCTCTCACAGATACGCAGTATTTT
many,TRBV20-1,-,TRBJ1-2,CSARAPDAGGWGYTF,TGCAGTGCTAGAGCCCCCGACGCGGGGGGCTGGGGCTACACCTTC
few,TRBV5-1,-,TRBJ2-7,CASSFSSTEQYF,TGCGCCAGCAGCTTTTCTTCGACGGAGCAGTACTTC
few,TRBV12-3/TRBV12-4,TRBD2,TRBJ2-3,CASRGTSGHTDTQYF,TGTGCCAGCAGAGGGACTAGCGGCCACACAGATACGCAGTATTTT
-,TRBV2,-,TRBJ2-7,CASSEDVAGTYEQYF,TGTGCCAGCAGTGAAGACGTTGCGGGTACGTACGAGCAGTACTTC
few,TRBV11-2,-,TRBJ2-7,CASSLDAGTLSYEQYF,TGTGCCAGCAGCTTGGACGCCGGGACACTATCCTACGAGCAGTACTTC
-,TRBV4-3,-,TRBJ2-5,CASSQDRQNQETQYF,TGCGCCAGCAGCCAAGATCGGCAGAACCAAGAGACCCAGTACTTC
few,TRBV5-1,TRBD2,TRBJ2-7,CASTLTPGLAGFAYEQYF,TGCGCCAGCACCCTAACTCCGGGACTAGCGGGATTTGCCTACGAGCAGTACTTC
-,TRBV4-1,-,TRBJ1-2,CASSHSSLGSNYGYTF,TGCGCCAGCAGCCATTCTTCTCTGGGCAGTAACTATGGCTACACCTTC
-,TRBV10-3,TRBD1,TRBJ2-7,CAITRTGRTNLYPSEQYF,TGTGCCATCACCCGGACAGGACGCACTAATCTGTATCCTTCCGAGCAGTACTTC
few,TRBV20-1,-,TRBJ2-2,CSARDGGSGELFF,TGCAGTGCTAGAGATGGAGGCTCCGGGGAGCTGTTTTTT
few,TRBV5-1,-,TRBJ2-7,CASSLDTSSTSYEQYF,TGCGCCAGCAGCTTGGACACCTCATCCACCTCCTACGAGCAGTACTTC
-,TRBV4-3,-,TRBJ2-1,CASSQDWGLGSYNEQFF,TGCGCCAGCAGCCAAGATTGGGGACTGGGCTCCTACAATGAGCAGTTCTTC
few,TRBV6-1,-,TRBJ2-5,CASSPQVSETQYF,TGTGCCAGCAGCCCACAGGTTAGCGAGACCCAGTACTTC
many,TRBV2,-,TRBJ2-3,CASSGDSVTQYF,TGTGCCAGCAGCGGGGACTCGGTCACGCAGTATTTT
-,TRBV20-1,-,TRBJ2-7,CSARRQSLSYEQYF,TGCAGTGCTAGAAGGCAGAGCCTCTCCTACGAGCAGTACTTC
many,TRBV12-3/TRBV12-4,-,TRBJ1-5,CASSRQVGQPQHF,TGTGCCAGCAGCCGCCAGGTTGGTCAGCCCCAGCATTTT
few,TRBV30,-,TRBJ2-1,CAWSVGAGTYNEQFF,TGTGCCTGGAGTGTAGGGGCAGGTACCTACAATGAGCAGTTCTTC
-,TRBV3-1,-,TRBJ2-7,CASSQVAGTGGARQYF,TGTGCCAGCAGCCAAGTTGCGGGGACGGGGGGCGCGCGGCAGTACTTC
many,TRBV5-1,TRBD2,TRBJ2-3,CASSSLAGGRTDTQYF,TGCGCCAGCAGCTCACTAGCGGGGGGACGCACAGATACGCAGTATTTT
few,TRBV5-5,-,TRBJ2-1,CASSTNPNEQFF,TGTGCCAGCAGCACGAACCCCAATGAGCAGTTCTTC
-,TRBV10-3,-,TRBJ2-5,CAIRRTNQETQYF,TGTGCCATCCGTAGAACAAACCAAGAGACCCAGTACTTC
-,TRBV28,-,TRBJ2-7,CASSRWTAIYEQYF,TGTGCCAGTTCCCGTTGGACAGCGATTTACGAGCAGTACTTC
-,TRBV6-6,-,TRBJ1-2,CASWDRGYGYTF,TGTGCCAGCTGGGATCGGGGCTATGGCTACACCTTC
few,TRBV4-3,TRBD2,TRBJ2-7,CASSQDMTSGRYEQYF,TGCGCCAGCAGCCAAGATATGACTAGCGGGAGATACGAGCAGTACTTC
-,TRBV7-8,-,TRBJ1-1,CASSSASGSNTEAFF,TGTGCCAGCAGCTCAGCCTCTGGTAGTAACACTGAAGCTTTCTTT
-,TRBV7-9,TRBD1,TRBJ1-6,CASSPSTGDSPLHF,TGTGCCAGCAGCCCGTCGACAGGGGATTCACCCCTCCACTTT
few,TRBV29-1,TRBD1,TRBJ2-5,CSSDGTGDGETQYF,TGCAGCTCGGACGGGACAGGGGACGGAGAGACCCAGTACTTC
many,TRBV6-5,-,TRBJ2-3,CASSYSGRSTDTQYF,TGTGCCAGCAGTTACTCGGGGCGTAGCACAGATACGCAGTATTTT
-,TRBV20-1,TRBD1,TRBJ2-3,CSAQRQGPYTQYF,TGCAGTGCACAGCGACAGGGTCCATATACGCAGTATTTT
many,TRBV7-2,TRBD1,TRBJ2-7,CASNSQGATTEQYF,TGTGCCAGCAACTCACAGGGGGCAACGACCGAGCAGTACTTC
few,TRBV5-1,-,TRBJ2-3,CSSSFEGLTTDTQYF,TGCTCCAGCAGCTTCGAAGGACTCACCACAGATACGCAGTATTTT
few,TRBV7-2,TRBD2,TRBJ2-3,CASLKSRRGGNTDTQYF,TGTGCCAGCTTAAAATCACGGCGGGGGGGCAACACAGATACGCAGTATTTT
few,TRBV20-1,-,TRBJ2-7,CSARKAGPHEQYF,TGCAGTGCTAGGAAAGCGGGCCCCCACGAGCAGTACTTC
many,TRBV7-6,TRBD1,TRBJ1-3,CASSLAGTGTGNTIYF,TGTGCCAGCAGCTTAGCGGGGACAGGGACTGGAAACACCATATATTTT
few,TRBV5-6,-,TRBJ2-2,CASSSKGGRFSGELFF,TGTGCCAGCAGCTCCAAGGGGGGGCGCTTCTCCGGGGAGCTGTTTTTT
few,TRBV20-1,TRBD2,TRBJ2-7,CSAAGLAEGNEQYF,TGCAGTGCTGCGGGACTAGCCGAAGGTAACGAGCAGTACTTC
many,TRBV5-1,-,TRBJ2-5,CASSPGTNQETQYF,TGCGCCAGCAGCCCCGGGACAAACCAAGAGACCCAGTACTTC
-,TRBV11-2,-,TRBJ2-1,CASSAQNRLLRNEQFF,TGTGCCAGCAGCGCCCAGAATAGGCTACTTCGCAATGAGCAGTTCTTC
many,TRBV12-3/TRBV12-4,TRBD2,TRBJ2-2,CASTPGLGAFGELFF,TGTGCCAGCACCCCGGGACTAGGCGCTTTCGGGGAGCTGTTTTTT
few,TRBV18,-,TRBJ2-7,CASSPLNKYYEQYF,TGTGCCAGCTCACCACTTAACAAGTACTACGAGCAGTACTTC
-,TRBV12-3/TRBV12-4,-,TRBJ2-6,CASIISGANVLTF,TGTGCCAGCATAATCTCTGGGGCCAACGTCCTGACTTTC
many,TRBV5-1,-,TRBJ2-5,CASSSPAGTTETQYF,TGCGCCAGCAGCTCACCCGCCGGGACAACAGAGACCCAGTACTTC
-,TRBV11-2,-,TRBJ1-4,CASSFSAFEKLFF,TGTGCCAGCAGCTTTAGTGCGTTTGAAAAACTGTTTTTT
few,TRBV4-1,-,TRBJ2-3,CASSQDTLPRLQYF,TGCGCCAGCAGCCAAGATACCCTTCCGCGGCTGCAGTATTTT
few,TRBV10-3,-,TRBJ2-1,CAISEEATEQFF,TGTGCCATCAGTGAAGAGGCGACTGAGCAGTTCTTC
few,TRBV4-3,TRBD1,TRBJ2-1,CASSQNRGGFYNEQFF,TGCGCCAGCAGCCAAAACAGGGGTGGCTTCTACAATGAGCAGTTCTTC
few,TRBV6-9,-,TRBJ1-6,CASSYWNLDRSPLHF,TGTGCCAGCAGTTATTGGAACCTCGACCGGTCACCCCTCCACTTT